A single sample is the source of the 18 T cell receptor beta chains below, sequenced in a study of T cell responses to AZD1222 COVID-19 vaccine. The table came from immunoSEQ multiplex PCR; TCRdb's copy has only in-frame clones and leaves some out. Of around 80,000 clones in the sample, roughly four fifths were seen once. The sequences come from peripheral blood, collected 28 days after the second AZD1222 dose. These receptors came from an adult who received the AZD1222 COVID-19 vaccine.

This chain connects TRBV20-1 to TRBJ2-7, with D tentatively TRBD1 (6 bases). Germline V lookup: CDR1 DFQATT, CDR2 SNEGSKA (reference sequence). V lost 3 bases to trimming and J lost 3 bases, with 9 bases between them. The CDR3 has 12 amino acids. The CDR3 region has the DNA TGCAGTGCTAGTGGGGGACACTACGAGCAGTACTTC. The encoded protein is CSASGGHYEQYF.

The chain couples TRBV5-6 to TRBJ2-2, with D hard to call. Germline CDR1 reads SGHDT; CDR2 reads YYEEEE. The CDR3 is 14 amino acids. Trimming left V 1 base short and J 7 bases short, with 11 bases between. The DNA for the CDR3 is TGTGCCAGCAGCTTGAGAAGGGTAGGCGGGGAGCTGTTTTTT. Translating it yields CASSLRRVGGELFF.

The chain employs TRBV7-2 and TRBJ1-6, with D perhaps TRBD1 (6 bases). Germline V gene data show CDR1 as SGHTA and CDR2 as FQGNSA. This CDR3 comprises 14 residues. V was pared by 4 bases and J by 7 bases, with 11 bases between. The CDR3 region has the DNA TGTGCCAGCAGCTCTTTAACAGGGAATTCACCCCTCCACTTT. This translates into CASSSLTGNSPLHF.

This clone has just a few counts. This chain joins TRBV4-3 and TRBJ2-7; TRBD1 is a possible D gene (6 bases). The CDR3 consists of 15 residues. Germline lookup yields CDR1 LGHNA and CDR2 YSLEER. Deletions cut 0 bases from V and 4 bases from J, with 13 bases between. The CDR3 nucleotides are TGCGCCAGCAGCCAAGACGAGACAAGGGGGTACGAGCAGTACTTC. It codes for CASSQDETRGYEQYF.

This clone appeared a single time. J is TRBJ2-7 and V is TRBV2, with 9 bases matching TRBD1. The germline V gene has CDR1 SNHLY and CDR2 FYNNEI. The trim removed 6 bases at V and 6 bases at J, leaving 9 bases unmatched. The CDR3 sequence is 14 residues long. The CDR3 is CASRITGGVAEQYF. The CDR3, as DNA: TGTGCCAGCAGGATAACAGGGGGCGTTGCCGAGCAGTACTTC.

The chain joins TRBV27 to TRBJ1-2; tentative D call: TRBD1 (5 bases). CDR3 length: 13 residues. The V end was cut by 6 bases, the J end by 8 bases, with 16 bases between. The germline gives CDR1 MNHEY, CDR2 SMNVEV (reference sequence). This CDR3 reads CASRGEAGDGYTF. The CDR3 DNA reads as TGTGCCAGCAGGGGTGAGGCGGGGGACGGCTACACCTTC.

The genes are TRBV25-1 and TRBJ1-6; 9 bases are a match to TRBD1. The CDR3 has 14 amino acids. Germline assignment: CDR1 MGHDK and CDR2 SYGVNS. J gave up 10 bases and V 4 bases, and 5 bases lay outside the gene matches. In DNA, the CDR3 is TGTGCCAGCAGTGTGCGGGACAGGGTATCACCCCTCCACTTT. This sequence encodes CASSVRDRVSPLHF.

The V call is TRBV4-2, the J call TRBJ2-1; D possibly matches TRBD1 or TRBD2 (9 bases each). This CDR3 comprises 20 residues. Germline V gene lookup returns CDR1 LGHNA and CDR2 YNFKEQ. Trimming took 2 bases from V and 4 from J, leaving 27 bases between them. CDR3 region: CASSQNRDRAYTSGYNEQFF. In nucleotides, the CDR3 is TGTGCCAGCAGCCAAAACCGGGACAGGGCATACACTAGCGGGTACAATGAGCAGTTCTTC.

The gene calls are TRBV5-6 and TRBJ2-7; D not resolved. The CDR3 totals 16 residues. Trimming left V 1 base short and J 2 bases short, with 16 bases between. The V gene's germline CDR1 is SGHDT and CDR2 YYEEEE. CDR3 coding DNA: TGTGCCAGCAGCTTGTGGTTGTGGAAGTCTGCCTACGAGCAGTACTTC. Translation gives CASSLWLWKSAYEQYF.

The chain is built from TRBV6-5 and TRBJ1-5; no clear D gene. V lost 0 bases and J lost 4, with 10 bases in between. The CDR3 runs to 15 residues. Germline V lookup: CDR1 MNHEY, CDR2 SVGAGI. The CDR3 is CASSYSRTGNQPQHF. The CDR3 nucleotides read TGTGCCAGCAGTTACTCGAGGACGGGTAATCAGCCCCAGCATTTT.

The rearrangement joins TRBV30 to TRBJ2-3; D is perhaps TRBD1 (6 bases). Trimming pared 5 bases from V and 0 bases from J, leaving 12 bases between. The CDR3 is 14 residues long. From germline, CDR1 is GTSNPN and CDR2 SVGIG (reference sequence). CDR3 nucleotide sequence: TGTGCCTGGGCGGTGGGGGCAAGCACAGATACGCAGTATTTT. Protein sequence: CAWAVGASTDTQYF. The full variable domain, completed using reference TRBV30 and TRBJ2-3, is SQTIHQWPATLVQPVGSPLSLECTVEGTSNPNLYWYRQAAGRGLQLLFYSVGIGQISSEVPQNLSASRPQDRQFILSSKKLLLSDSGFYLCAWAVGASTDTQYFGPGTRLTVL.

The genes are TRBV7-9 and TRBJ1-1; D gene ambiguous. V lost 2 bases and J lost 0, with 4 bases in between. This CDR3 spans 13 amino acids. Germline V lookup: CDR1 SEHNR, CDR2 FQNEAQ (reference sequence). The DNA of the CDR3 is TGTGCCAGCAGCTTACACATGAACACTGAAGCTTTCTTT. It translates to CASSLHMNTEAFF.

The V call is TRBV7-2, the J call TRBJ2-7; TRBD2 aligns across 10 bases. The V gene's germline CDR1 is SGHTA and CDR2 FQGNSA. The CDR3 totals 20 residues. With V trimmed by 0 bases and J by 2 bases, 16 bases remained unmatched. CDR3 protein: CASSLAEQPRLAGATYEQYF. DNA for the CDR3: TGTGCCAGCAGCTTAGCCGAACAACCCCGGCTAGCGGGAGCGACCTACGAGCAGTACTTC.

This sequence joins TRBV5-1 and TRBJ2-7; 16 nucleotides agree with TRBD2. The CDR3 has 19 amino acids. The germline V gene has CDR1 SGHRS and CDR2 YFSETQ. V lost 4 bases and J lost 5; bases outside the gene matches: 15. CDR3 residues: CASSPRGGLAGGPVHEQYF. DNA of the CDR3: TGCGCCAGCAGCCCCCGGGGGGGACTAGCGGGAGGGCCGGTTCACGAGCAGTACTTC.

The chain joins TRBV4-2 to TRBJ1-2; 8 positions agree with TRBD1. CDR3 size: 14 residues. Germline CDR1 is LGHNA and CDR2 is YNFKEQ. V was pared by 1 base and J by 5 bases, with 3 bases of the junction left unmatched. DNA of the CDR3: TGTGCCAGCAGCCAAGTAAGACAGGGGTATGGCTACACCTTC. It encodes CASSQVRQGYGYTF.

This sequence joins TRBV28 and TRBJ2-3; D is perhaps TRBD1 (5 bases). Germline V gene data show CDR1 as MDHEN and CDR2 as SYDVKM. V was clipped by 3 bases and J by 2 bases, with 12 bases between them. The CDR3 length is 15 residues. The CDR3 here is CASSLPGRATDTQYF. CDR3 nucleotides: TGTGCCAGCAGTTTGCCGGGCAGGGCCACAGATACGCAGTATTTT.

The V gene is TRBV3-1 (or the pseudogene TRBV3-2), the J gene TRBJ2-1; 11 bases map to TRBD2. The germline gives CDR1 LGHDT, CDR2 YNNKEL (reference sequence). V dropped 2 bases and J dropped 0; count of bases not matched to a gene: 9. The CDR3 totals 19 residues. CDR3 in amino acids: CASSQSWTSGLSSYNEQFF. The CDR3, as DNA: TGTGCCAGCAGCCAATCGTGGACTAGCGGGCTCAGCTCCTACAATGAGCAGTTCTTC.

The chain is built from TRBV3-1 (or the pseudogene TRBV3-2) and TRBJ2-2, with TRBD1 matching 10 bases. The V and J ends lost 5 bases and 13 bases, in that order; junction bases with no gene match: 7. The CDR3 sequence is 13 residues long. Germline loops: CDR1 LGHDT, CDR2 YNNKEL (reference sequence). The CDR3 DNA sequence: TGTGCCAGCAGCTTCGGACAGGGGGGGCTGCTGTTTTTT. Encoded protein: CASSFGQGGLLFF.